A selection of T cell receptor beta chains follows, all from one sample in a study of cytomegalovirus exposure and HLA in healthy donors. The repertoire was sequenced with immunoSEQ multiplex PCR; TCRdb's copy has only in-frame clones and lacks some. The sample yields approximately 170,000 clones, approximately 88% seen once. Sequenced material: PBMCs. The receptors derive from a boy younger than 10 in good health and CMV-seronegative. Both conserved end residues are part of each CDR3. The D gene is left open where the match is weak. The listing skips clone size in some rows; elsewhere it reads once, few, many or a size class.

clone size: NA
V gene: TRBV5-6
D gene: TRBD1
J gene: TRBJ2-2
CDR3 protein: CASSSQDRVTGELFF
CDR3 DNA: TGTGCCAGCAGCTCCCAGGACAGGGTAACCGGGGAGCTGTTTTTT

clone size: NA
V gene: TRBV6-5
D gene: NA
J gene: TRBJ2-1
CDR3 protein: CATSRGGVRNEQFF
CDR3 DNA: TGTGCCACCTCGAGGGGGGGAGTCAGGAATGAGCAGTTCTTC

clone size: once
V gene: TRBV28
D gene: NA
J gene: TRBJ1-4
CDR3 protein: CASTDPAGGTNEKLFF
CDR3 DNA: TGTGCCAGCACCGACCCGGCGGGGGGGACAAATGAAAAACTGTTTTTT

clone size: NA
V gene: TRBV2
D gene: NA
J gene: TRBJ1-1
CDR3 protein: CASSPGSNTEAFF
CDR3 DNA: TGTGCCAGCAGTCCAGGTTCCAACACTGAAGCTTTCTTT

clone size: NA
V gene: TRBV7-2
D gene: TRBD1
J gene: TRBJ1-2
CDR3 protein: CASSLEAGQGYRGYTF
CDR3 DNA: TGTGCCAGCAGCTTAGAGGCGGGACAGGGGTATCGTGGCTACACCTTC

clone size: once
V gene: TRBV28
D gene: TRBD1
J gene: TRBJ1-2
CDR3 protein: CASSVGTGQIYGYTF
CDR3 DNA: TGTGCCAGCAGCGTAGGGACAGGGCAAATCTATGGCTACACCTTC

clone size: NA
V gene: TRBV25-1
D gene: TRBD1
J gene: TRBJ1-2
CDR3 protein: CASSETGGQGENYGYTF
CDR3 DNA: TGTGCCAGCAGTGAAACGGGCGGACAGGGGGAGAACTATGGCTACACCTTC

clone size: NA
V gene: TRBV6-1
D gene: TRBD1
J gene: TRBJ1-4
CDR3 protein: CASRADRATNEKLFF
CDR3 DNA: TGTGCCAGCAGAGCGGACAGGGCAACTAATGAAAAACTGTTTTTT

clone size: NA
V gene: TRBV9
D gene: NA
J gene: TRBJ1-4
CDR3 protein: CASSAEGAGFEKLFF
CDR3 DNA: TGTGCCAGCAGCGCCGAAGGAGCTGGATTTGAAAAACTGTTTTTT

clone size: NA
V gene: TRBV28
D gene: NA
J gene: TRBJ1-5
CDR3 protein: CASISSNQPQHF
CDR3 DNA: TGTGCCAGCATTAGTAGCAATCAGCCCCAGCATTTT

clone size: NA
V gene: TRBV2
D gene: TRBD1
J gene: TRBJ1-2
CDR3 protein: CASSGGGQGAGYTF
CDR3 DNA: TGTGCCAGCAGTGGGGGGGGACAGGGGGCAGGCTACACCTTC

clone size: NA
V gene: TRBV9
D gene: TRBD2
J gene: TRBJ2-1
CDR3 protein: CASSVAPSWRGGSSYNEQFF
CDR3 DNA: TGTGCCAGCAGCGTAGCCCCCTCTTGGCGGGGGGGGAGCTCCTACAATGAGCAGTTCTTC

clone size: NA
V gene: TRBV4-3
D gene: NA
J gene: TRBJ1-1
CDR3 protein: CASSQDSRSGDTEAFF
CDR3 DNA: TGCGCCAGCAGCCAAGATTCGCGGTCAGGGGACACTGAAGCTTTCTTT

clone size: NA
V gene: TRBV6-5
D gene: NA
J gene: TRBJ2-7
CDR3 protein: CASSRLHSGPEQYF
CDR3 DNA: TGTGCCAGCAGCCGACTGCACTCCGGCCCCGAGCAGTACTTC

clone size: NA
V gene: TRBV5-1
D gene: TRBD2
J gene: TRBJ2-1
CDR3 protein: CASSGTTSPLYNEQFF
CDR3 DNA: TGCGCCAGCAGCGGGACGACTAGCCCTCTATACAATGAGCAGTTCTTC

clone size: NA
V gene: TRBV6-5
D gene: TRBD2
J gene: TRBJ2-1
CDR3 protein: CASNVGGVHNEQFF
CDR3 DNA: TGTGCCAGCAACGTCGGGGGGGTCCACAATGAGCAGTTCTTC

clone size: NA
V gene: TRBV20-1
D gene: TRBD1
J gene: TRBJ1-1
CDR3 protein: CSAQGDTEAFF
CDR3 DNA: TGCAGTGCTCAGGGGGACACTGAAGCTTTCTTT

clone size: NA
V gene: TRBV18
D gene: NA
J gene: TRBJ1-3
CDR3 protein: CASSPTGAGNTIYF
CDR3 DNA: TGTGCCAGCTCACCAACAGGAGCTGGAAACACCATATATTTT

clone size: NA
V gene: TRBV11-3
D gene: TRBD1
J gene: TRBJ1-1
CDR3 protein: CASSLGQGRAFF
CDR3 DNA: TGTGCCAGCAGCCTGGGACAGGGAAGAGCTTTCTTT

clone size: NA
V gene: TRBV15
D gene: NA
J gene: TRBJ1-5
CDR3 protein: CATKMESLKTGQPQHF
CDR3 DNA: TGTGCCACCAAGATGGAGTCCTTGAAGACGGGGCAGCCCCAGCATTTT

clone size: NA
V gene: TRBV7-6
D gene: NA
J gene: TRBJ2-5
CDR3 protein: CASSQRQRQETQYF
CDR3 DNA: TGTGCCAGCAGCCAACGACAGCGACAAGAGACCCAGTACTTC

clone size: few
V gene: TRBV6-1
D gene: TRBD1
J gene: TRBJ2-1
CDR3 protein: CASSDPGQAHNEQFF
CDR3 DNA: TGTGCCAGCAGTGATCCGGGACAGGCCCACAATGAGCAGTTCTTC

clone size: NA
V gene: TRBV27
D gene: NA
J gene: TRBJ2-2
CDR3 protein: CASSPWDSTNTGELFF
CDR3 DNA: TGTGCCAGCAGTCCTTGGGACTCCACGAACACCGGGGAGCTGTTTTTT

clone size: NA
V gene: TRBV11-2
D gene: TRBD1
J gene: TRBJ2-1
CDR3 protein: CASSLLDRGRKQFF
CDR3 DNA: TGTGCCAGCAGCCTCCTCGACAGGGGACGGAAGCAGTTCTTC

clone size: NA
V gene: TRBV7-9
D gene: TRBD1
J gene: TRBJ1-2
CDR3 protein: CASSPGQGYYGYTF
CDR3 DNA: TGTGCCAGCAGTCCGGGACAGGGATATTATGGCTACACCTTC

clone size: NA
V gene: TRBV6-5
D gene: NA
J gene: TRBJ1-1
CDR3 protein: CASSPGGAGSTEAFF
CDR3 DNA: TGTGCCAGCAGCCCTGGGGGGGCCGGGTCGACTGAAGCTTTCTTT

clone size: many
V gene: TRBV13
D gene: NA
J gene: TRBJ1-2
CDR3 protein: CASSTGRAEPYGYTF
CDR3 DNA: TGTGCCAGCAGCACCGGGAGAGCGGAGCCTTATGGCTACACCTTC

clone size: NA
V gene: TRBV19
D gene: TRBD2
J gene: TRBJ2-3
CDR3 protein: CASSQMTSGRDTQYF
CDR3 DNA: TGTGCCAGTAGCCAAATGACTAGCGGGCGGGATACGCAGTATTTT

clone size: few
V gene: TRBV27
D gene: NA
J gene: TRBJ1-2
CDR3 protein: CASSLTGQDYGYTF
CDR3 DNA: TGTGCCAGCAGTTTAACCGGACAAGACTATGGCTACACCTTC

clone size: few
V gene: TRBV5-4
D gene: TRBD1
J gene: TRBJ1-2
CDR3 protein: CASSTKDRRLYGYTF
CDR3 DNA: TGTGCCAGCAGCACCAAGGACAGGCGGCTCTATGGCTACACCTTC

clone size: NA
V gene: TRBV6-1
D gene: NA
J gene: TRBJ1-1
CDR3 protein: CASSGVPNTEAFF
CDR3 DNA: TGTGCCAGCAGCGGTGTACCGAACACTGAAGCTTTCTTT

clone size: NA
V gene: TRBV5-6
D gene: TRBD1
J gene: TRBJ1-2
CDR3 protein: CASRPTGGGDGYTF
CDR3 DNA: TGTGCCAGCAGGCCTACAGGGGGCGGGGATGGCTACACCTTC

clone size: NA
V gene: TRBV2
D gene: TRBD2
J gene: TRBJ2-4
CDR3 protein: CASSTSGGAKNIQYF
CDR3 DNA: TGTGCCAGCAGTACTAGCGGGGGAGCCAAAAACATTCAGTACTTC

clone size: NA
V gene: TRBV19
D gene: NA
J gene: TRBJ1-5
CDR3 protein: CASSTKGGGSQPQHF
CDR3 DNA: TGTGCCAGTAGTACCAAGGGGGGAGGGAGTCAGCCCCAGCATTTT

clone size: NA
V gene: TRBV20-1
D gene: NA
J gene: TRBJ1-2
CDR3 protein: CSAGAVGYTF
CDR3 DNA: TGCAGTGCTGGAGCGGTGGGCTACACCTTC

clone size: few
V gene: TRBV30
D gene: NA
J gene: TRBJ1-4
CDR3 protein: CAWSRGANEKLFF
CDR3 DNA: TGTGCCTGGAGTCGGGGGGCTAATGAAAAACTGTTTTTT

clone size: once
V gene: TRBV13
D gene: NA
J gene: TRBJ1-1
CDR3 protein: CASSLSLNTEAFF
CDR3 DNA: TGTGCCAGCAGCTTGAGCCTGAACACTGAAGCTTTCTTT

clone size: few
V gene: TRBV4-3
D gene: NA
J gene: TRBJ2-6
CDR3 protein: CASSQVAGAWGANVLTF
CDR3 DNA: TGCGCCAGCAGCCAAGTGGCGGGGGCGTGGGGGGCCAACGTCCTGACTTTC

clone size: NA
V gene: TRBV13
D gene: TRBD1
J gene: TRBJ1-2
CDR3 protein: CASSSLGGQGAFGYTF
CDR3 DNA: TGTGCCAGCAGCTCCCTCGGTGGACAGGGGGCTTTTGGCTACACCTTC

clone size: NA
V gene: TRBV5-3
D gene: TRBD1
J gene: TRBJ1-5
CDR3 protein: CARSSATGGGSVGNQPQHF
CDR3 DNA: TGTGCCAGAAGCTCAGCCACAGGGGGCGGTAGTGTTGGCAATCAGCCCCAGCATTTT

clone size: NA
V gene: TRBV6-6
D gene: TRBD2
J gene: TRBJ2-3
CDR3 protein: CASSYSQSGGDTQYF
CDR3 DNA: TGTGCCAGCAGTTACTCCCAGAGCGGGGGGGATACGCAGTATTTT

clone size: NA
V gene: TRBV25-1
D gene: NA
J gene: TRBJ1-2
CDR3 protein: CASSEWGANYGYTF
CDR3 DNA: TGTGCCAGCAGTGAATGGGGGGCTAACTATGGCTACACCTTC

clone size: NA
V gene: TRBV2
D gene: NA
J gene: TRBJ2-3
CDR3 protein: CASPSSSTDTQYF
CDR3 DNA: TGTGCCAGCCCTAGTAGCTCGACAGATACGCAGTATTTT

clone size: once
V gene: TRBV30
D gene: TRBD2
J gene: TRBJ2-1
CDR3 protein: CAWSPTSGREGEQFF
CDR3 DNA: TGTGCCTGGAGTCCCACTAGCGGGAGGGAGGGGGAGCAGTTCTTC

clone size: few
V gene: TRBV6-5
D gene: TRBD1
J gene: TRBJ1-2
CDR3 protein: CASSEWTGGSGYTF
CDR3 DNA: TGTGCCAGCAGTGAATGGACAGGGGGAAGTGGCTACACCTTC

clone size: NA
V gene: TRBV29-1
D gene: NA
J gene: TRBJ1-1
CDR3 protein: CSVEIGLLPTGTEAFF
CDR3 DNA: TGCAGCGTTGAGATAGGACTTTTACCTACGGGAACTGAAGCTTTCTTT

clone size: NA
V gene: TRBV4-3
D gene: NA
J gene: TRBJ2-6
CDR3 protein: CASSQTGDSRFSGANVLTF
CDR3 DNA: TGCGCCAGCAGCCAGACCGGGGACTCCCGATTCTCTGGGGCCAACGTCCTGACTTTC

clone size: NA
V gene: TRBV5-1
D gene: TRBD1
J gene: TRBJ1-2
CDR3 protein: CASSLGWGQGFYGYTF
CDR3 DNA: TGCGCCAGCAGCTTGGGTTGGGGACAGGGGTTTTATGGCTACACCTTC

clone size: NA
V gene: TRBV6-5
D gene: NA
J gene: TRBJ2-2
CDR3 protein: CASSPEGRAGELFF
CDR3 DNA: TGTGCCAGCAGCCCGGAGGGAAGAGCCGGGGAGCTGTTTTTT

clone size: NA
V gene: TRBV6-1
D gene: NA
J gene: TRBJ1-2
CDR3 protein: CASSLDFYYGYTF
CDR3 DNA: TGTGCCAGCAGCTTAGACTTTTACTATGGCTACACCTTC

clone size: few
V gene: TRBV27
D gene: TRBD2
J gene: TRBJ2-5
CDR3 protein: CASSLNPIAGGFETQYF
CDR3 DNA: TGTGCCAGCAGTTTAAATCCCATAGCGGGAGGCTTCGAGACCCAGTACTTC

clone size: NA
V gene: TRBV4-3
D gene: NA
J gene: TRBJ2-3
CDR3 protein: CASSQGVTGLDTQYF
CDR3 DNA: TGCGCCAGCAGCCAAGGGGTAACAGGGTTGGATACGCAGTATTTT

clone size: NA
V gene: TRBV30
D gene: NA
J gene: TRBJ2-3
CDR3 protein: CALVSGLSTDTQYF
CDR3 DNA: TGTGCCCTGGTGAGCGGGCTTAGCACAGATACGCAGTATTTT

clone size: NA
V gene: TRBV5-5
D gene: NA
J gene: TRBJ1-1
CDR3 protein: CASSPVLYLNTEAFF
CDR3 DNA: TGTGCCAGCAGCCCCGTATTGTATCTGAACACTGAAGCTTTCTTT

clone size: NA
V gene: TRBV29-1
D gene: TRBD1
J gene: TRBJ2-2
CDR3 protein: CSVGVTGTNTGELFF
CDR3 DNA: TGCAGCGTTGGGGTGACAGGGACAAACACCGGGGAGCTGTTTTTT

clone size: NA
V gene: TRBV29-1
D gene: TRBD2
J gene: TRBJ2-1
CDR3 protein: CSVGGGGSSYNEQFF
CDR3 DNA: TGCAGCGTTGGGGGTGGCGGGAGTAGCTACAATGAGCAGTTCTTC

clone size: once
V gene: TRBV4-3
D gene: TRBD1
J gene: TRBJ2-2
CDR3 protein: CASSQNPGQDTGELFF
CDR3 DNA: TGCGCCAGCAGCCAAAATCCGGGACAGGACACCGGGGAGCTGTTTTTT

clone size: NA
V gene: TRBV5-4
D gene: NA
J gene: TRBJ2-7
CDR3 protein: CASSRGGGDPYEQYF
CDR3 DNA: TGTGCCAGCAGCCGGGGAGGCGGAGACCCCTACGAGCAGTACTTC